This TCR beta chain came from a study of T-cell memory formation after mild COVID-19. About the research overall: In these data, TCR clusters were largely donor specific.

V lost 1 base to trimming and J lost 7 bases, with 22 bases between them. There are 17 residues in the CDR3. In germline, CDR1 is LGHNA, CDR2 YNFKEQ. TCRdb re-analysed the 5' RACE reads in MiXCR, keeping a single row per CDR3 protein. The table has about 190,000 distinct CDR3 sequences, roughly a tenth seen once. This clonotype has only a few counts. Sequences were obtained from PBMCs or a T cell subset sorted from them (not recorded which). The source of this sequence is a man younger than 35 who had mild COVID-19 (a few samples of this study predate the infection). Cell type and time point are not known. The rearrangement uses TRBV4-2 and TRBJ2-5; weak D call: TRBD1 (5 bases). The DNA for the CDR3 is TGTGCCAGCAGCCAAGGAGTAGTAAGGGGTATAGTTGGGACCCAGTACTTC. The encoded protein is CASSQGVVRGIVGTQYF.